This TCR beta chain was retrieved from a study of T cell responses to AZD1222 COVID-19 vaccine. Study-level background: Pooled samples include second doses given at about 4 or 12 weeks.

Clones were sequenced by immunoSEQ multiplex PCR, and TCRdb holds only the in-frame ones, with some missing. The table records 170,000 or so clones, 90% of them present only once. Per the germline V gene, CDR1 is SGHNT and CDR2 is YYREEE (reference sequence). The V end lost 4 bases, the J end lost 0 bases, and 15 bases lay between the germline ends. The CDR3 extends over 16 amino acids. V usage is TRBV5-4 and J usage is TRBJ2-3; D unclear. This sequence was found in an adult in good health. Here the sequenced sample was peripheral blood, taken on day 0 of AZD1222 vaccination. CDR3 amino acids: CASSPTIGLSTDTQYF. CDR3 nucleotides: TGTGCCAGCAGCCCCACGATCGGGTTGAGCACAGATACGCAGTATTTT.